The 25 T cell receptor beta chains below come from one sample, sequenced in a study of blood T cell repertoires in COVID-19. TCRdb keeps only in-frame clones here, not all; method: immunoSEQ multiplex PCR. The data hold fewer than 300,000 clones, with 88% observed a single time. Sequenced sample: peripheral blood. The receptors were sampled from a man between 18 and 29 years old with active or convalescent COVID-19.

V gene TRBV6-5 combines with J gene TRBJ2-7, with 7 bases aligning to TRBD1. The CDR3 spans 11 residues. Germline V lookup: CDR1 MNHEY, CDR2 SVGAGI. The trim removed 7 bases at V and 4 bases at J, leaving 1 base unmatched. The chain's CDR3 is CASNRGYEQYF. The CDR3 region has the DNA TGTGCCAGCAACAGGGGTTACGAGCAGTACTTC.

The chain employs TRBV19 and TRBJ1-2, with D perhaps matching TRBD1 (6 bases). Deletions cut 6 bases from V and 4 bases from J, with 18 bases between. CDR1 and CDR2 from the germline V gene are LNHDA and SQIVND (reference sequence). The CDR3 sequence is 15 residues long. CDR3 in amino acids: CASSKTTDSIYGYTF. The DNA of the CDR3 is TGTGCCAGTAGCAAAACTACGGACAGTATCTATGGCTACACCTTC.

The chain joins TRBV6-5 to TRBJ2-5; 11 nucleotides line up with TRBD2. The V segment lost 10 bases and the J segment 4 bases; nucleotides outside the gene matches: 5. The length of the CDR3 is 13 residues. The germline V gene has CDR1 MNHEY and CDR2 SVGAGI. This CDR3 reads CATGLAVGETQYF. Here the CDR3 DNA reads TGTGCCACGGGACTAGCGGTAGGAGAGACCCAGTACTTC.

This rearrangement joins TRBV6-2 or TRBV6-3 to TRBJ1-1; D call uncertain. The CDR3 contains 13 residues. Trimming took off 4 bases at V and 6 bases at J, with 12 bases between the two ends. Per germline, CDR1 MNHEY and CDR2 SVGEGT. The CDR3 bases are TGTGCCAGCAGTTTAATTTTGGCAGCTGAAGCTTTCTTT. Its protein is CASSLILAAEAFF.

The genes are TRBV15 and TRBJ1-1; no firm D call. Germline V lookup: CDR1 LNHNV, CDR2 YYDKDF (reference sequence). This CDR3 is built from 12 residues. V was shortened by 4 bases and J by 7 bases, with 10 bases between the two germline ends. CDR3 coding DNA: TGTGCCACCAGCACATCAGAAATTGAAGCTTTCTTT. The encoded protein is CATSTSEIEAFF. The whole variable domain, filled in from reference TRBV15 and TRBJ1-1, reads DAMVIQNPRYQVTQFGKPVTLSCSQTLNHNVMYWYQQKSSQAPKLLFHYYDKDFNNEADTPDNFQSRRPNTSFCFLDIRSPGLGDTAMYLCATSTSEIEAFFGQGTRLTVV.

CDR3 nucleotides: TGTGCCAGCAGCTTAGGACAGGGTTTCTACGAGCAGTACTTC. Translation: CASSLGQGFYEQYF. The chain carries TRBV11-2 and TRBJ2-7, with TRBD1 matching over 7 bases. V was pared by 1 base and J by 3 bases, with 3 bases of the junction left unmatched. Germline V CDR1 and CDR2: SGHAT, FQNNGV. CDR3 length: 14 amino acids.

This chain joins TRBV24-1 and TRBJ2-2, with a weak D call TRBD2 (6 bases). This CDR3 contains 15 residues. Germline CDR1 KGHDR, CDR2 SFDVKD. V lost 5 bases and J lost 4, with 13 bases in between. DNA of the CDR3: TGTGCCACCAGTGGTCCTAGCGCGGGCACCGGGGAGCTGTTTTTT. This codes for CATSGPSAGTGELFF.

The chain is built from TRBV6-2 or TRBV6-3 and TRBJ2-7, with 7 bases identical to TRBD2. The germline V gene encodes CDR1 MNHEY and CDR2 SVGEGT. V dropped 4 bases and J dropped 2; count of bases not matched to a gene: 2. CDR3 length: 13 residues. The CDR3 nucleotides read TGTGCCAGCAGTTGGGCGGGGGCCTACGAGCAGTACTTC. It codes for CASSWAGAYEQYF.

This chain joins TRBV4-1 and TRBJ1-5, with 9 nucleotides matching TRBD1. Germline CDR1 reads MGHRA; CDR2 reads YSYEKL. The CDR3 totals 16 residues. V trimming: 2 bases; J trimming: 5 bases; junction bases outside the gene matches: 7. This chain's CDR3 is CASSQTGGGQYQPQHF. CDR3 DNA: TGCGCCAGCAGCCAAACAGGGGGCGGCCAATATCAGCCCCAGCATTTT.

CDR3 region: CASSQDLASGLAGGYEQYF. The CDR3 nucleotides are TGTGCCAGCAGCCAAGATCTAGCATCGGGACTAGCGGGGGGTTACGAGCAGTACTTC. The J gene is TRBJ2-7, the V gene TRBV3-1 (or the pseudogene TRBV3-2); 15 bases are shared with TRBD2. CDR1 is LGHDT and CDR2 is YNNKEL in the germline V gene (reference sequence). This CDR3 has 19 amino acids. V lost 0 bases to trimming and J lost 4 bases; unmatched junction nucleotides: 10.

The V gene is TRBV4-3, the J gene TRBJ2-7, with 12 bases fitting TRBD2. Trimming cost V 4 bases and J 6 bases; bases outside gene matches: 4. This CDR3 comprises 14 residues. CDR1 LGHNA and CDR2 YSLEER come from the germline V gene. The CDR3 coding sequence is TGCGCCAGCAGCCCTAGCGGGGGGGGAGGCGAGCAGTACTTC. Protein: CASSPSGGGGEQYF.

The genes are TRBV6-2 or TRBV6-3 and TRBJ1-1; 8 bases are shared with TRBD1. With V trimmed by 2 bases and J by 0 bases, 5 bases remained unmatched. CDR3 length equals 16 residues. Germline lookup yields CDR1 MNHEY and CDR2 SVGEGT. CDR3 in amino acids: CASSYPGGRMNTEAFF. The CDR3 DNA is TGTGCCAGCAGTTACCCAGGGGGCCGCATGAACACTGAAGCTTTCTTT.

V and J are TRBV6-5 and TRBJ2-2; 8 bases align to TRBD1. V dropped 6 bases and J dropped 5; count of bases not matched to a gene: 5. The CDR3 consists of 14 residues. Germline CDR1 and CDR2: MNHEY and SVGAGI. The CDR3 spells CASRTQGDTGELFF. The DNA for the CDR3 is TGTGCCAGCAGGACACAGGGGGATACCGGGGAGCTGTTTTTT.

The J gene is TRBJ1-4, the V gene TRBV7-9, with a tentative D call TRBD1 (6 bases). The V gene lost 4 bases and the J gene lost 5 bases, with 11 bases spanning the gap. This CDR3 spans 14 amino acids. Germline V CDR1 and CDR2: SEHNR, FQNEAQ (reference sequence). CDR3 amino acids: CASSYQGLNEKLFF. CDR3 DNA: TGTGCCAGCAGCTATCAGGGGCTAAATGAAAAACTGTTTTTT.

This chain links TRBV7-9 with TRBJ2-2; TRBD2 matches at 7 bases. Germline V lookup: CDR1 SEHNR, CDR2 FQNEAQ (reference sequence). The length of the CDR3 is 13 residues. The J segment lost 0 bases and the V segment lost 8 bases, leaving 0 bases of the junction unmatched. The CDR3: CASGGANTGELFF. DNA of the CDR3: TGTGCCAGCGGGGGGGCGAACACCGGGGAGCTGTTTTTT.

The J gene is TRBJ1-2, the V gene TRBV3-1 (or the pseudogene TRBV3-2), with 7 positions matching TRBD1. The V gene's germline CDR1 is LGHDT and CDR2 YNNKEL (reference sequence). Trimming took 2 bases from V and 6 from J; bases not matched to a gene: 12. The CDR3 is made up of 16 amino acids. CDR3 nucleotide sequence: TGTGCCAGCAGCCAAAGGGGGCAAGGTAGAGTGGATGGCTACACCTTC. Encoded protein: CASSQRGQGRVDGYTF.

The rearrangement uses TRBV13 and TRBJ1-2; D unclear. Germline CDR1 and CDR2: PRHDT and FYEKMQ (reference sequence). V lost 4 bases and J lost 6, with 15 bases in between. The CDR3 is 14 amino acids. DNA of the CDR3: TGTGCCAGCAGCTCCCGCCGGCGGATTAATGGCTACACCTTC. Translated, it gives CASSSRRRINGYTF.

The chain is built from TRBV18 and TRBJ2-1; 11 positions agree with TRBD1. This CDR3 region has 16 residues. Germline values: CDR1 KGHSH, CDR2 LQKENI. With V trimmed by 2 bases and J by 3 bases, 3 bases remained unmatched. CDR3 loop: CASSPGQGAGYNEQFF. The CDR3 nucleotides are TGTGCCAGCTCACCAGGACAGGGGGCAGGCTACAATGAGCAGTTCTTC.

The chain links TRBV28 to TRBJ1-5; tentatively, D is TRBD1 (5 bases). The germline CDR1 and CDR2 sequences are MDHEN and SYDVKM. V was trimmed by 5 bases and J by 2 bases, leaving 16 bases between them. The CDR3 loop spans 16 amino acids. This CDR3 is CASSNPDQGRNQPQHF. CDR3 DNA sequence: TGTGCCAGCAGTAACCCCGACCAGGGCCGCAATCAGCCCCAGCATTTT.

This clone has more than one count but fewer than ten. The chain combines TRBV20-1 with TRBJ1-2; D is ambiguous. There are 13 residues in the CDR3. The germline V gene has CDR1 DFQATT and CDR2 SNEGSKA (reference sequence). V gave up 3 bases and J gave up 4 bases, with 12 bases separating them. DNA for the CDR3: TGCAGTGCTAGTTATCAGAACCTCTATGGCTACACCTTC. The encoded protein is CSASYQNLYGYTF.

This rearrangement joins TRBV5-5 to TRBJ2-2; 8 bases are a match to TRBD1. CDR3 length: 15 amino acids. V trimming: 4 bases; J trimming: 1 base; junction bases outside the gene matches: 3. CDR1 and CDR2 (germline): SGHKS, YYEKEE (reference sequence). The CDR3 loop is CASSAGTGNTGELFF. The CDR3 DNA reads as TGTGCCAGCAGCGCCGGGACAGGGAACACCGGGGAGCTGTTTTTT.

V usage is TRBV7-6 and J usage is TRBJ2-3, with 7 bases that match TRBD1. CDR3 length: 16 amino acids. The germline gives CDR1 SGHVS, CDR2 FNYEAQ. V lost 1 base and J lost 2; bases outside the gene matches: 6. The CDR3 reads CASSLGDSAYTDTQYF. CDR3 coding DNA: TGTGCCAGCAGCTTAGGGGACAGCGCCTACACAGATACGCAGTATTTT.

This clone has just one count. The chain combines TRBV9 with TRBJ2-3; 7 positions match TRBD1. V dropped 3 bases and J dropped 8; count of bases not matched to a gene: 6. The germline V gene encodes CDR1 SGDLS and CDR2 YYNGEE. CDR3 length: 13 amino acids. CDR3 loop: CASSATGSGTQYF. The CDR3 coding sequence is TGTGCCAGCAGCGCGACAGGGAGTGGTACGCAGTATTTT. Variable domain in full (rest from reference TRBV9 and TRBJ2-3): DSGVTQTPKHLITATGQRVTLRCSPRSGDLSVYWYQQSLDQGLQFLIQYYNGEERAKGNILERFSAQQFPDLHSELNLSSLELGDSALYFCASSATGSGTQYFGPGTRLTVL.

The chain joins TRBV9 to TRBJ2-2; D might be TRBD1 (5 bases). The V and J ends lost 0 bases and 0 bases respectively, with 9 bases between them. The CDR3 sequence is 16 residues long. The germline CDR1 and CDR2 sequences are SGDLS and YYNGEE. CDR3 residues: CASSVVAGTNTGELFF. The CDR3 DNA follows: TGTGCCAGCAGCGTAGTGGCAGGGACGAACACCGGGGAGCTGTTTTTT. The whole variable domain, remainder taken from reference TRBV9 and TRBJ2-2, is DSGVTQTPKHLITATGQRVTLRCSPRSGDLSVYWYQQSLDQGLQFLIQYYNGEERAKGNILERFSAQQFPDLHSELNLSSLELGDSALYFCASSVVAGTNTGELFFGEGSRLTVL.

The V gene is TRBV15, the J gene TRBJ1-5; D not certain. The CDR3 extends over 16 amino acids. With 1 base removed from V and 0 bases from J, the gap between germline ends came to 10 bases. CDR1 is LNHNV and CDR2 is YYDKDF in the germline V gene (reference sequence). The CDR3 nucleotides read TGTGCCACCAGCAGAGGCACCCAGTATAGCAATCAGCCCCAGCATTTT. It yields the protein CATSRGTQYSNQPQHF.